One sample yielded the 8 T cell receptor beta chains listed below, sequenced in a study of T-cell reconstitution after alpha-beta-depleted transplantation in children. Unique molecular identifiers featured in how the TCRbeta library was prepared. One entry per CDR3 protein results from TCRdb running MiXCR on the PCR reads. The repertoire includes hundreds of thousands of distinct CDR3 sequences, roughly 14% of them detected once, and roughly 0.77% sits in the top ten. The material sequenced was PBMCs, taken before TCRalphabeta/CD19-depleted stem cell transplant. Every receptor here comes from a girl aged 2-10 years with congenital amegakaryocytic thrombocytopenia, due to receive a stem cell transplant.

As concerns this clonotype: Just one base apart from a much larger clone, this may be a read error. The V call is TRBV29-1, the J call TRBJ2-7, with D possibly matching TRBD1 (5 bases). The CDR3 loop spans 16 amino acids. Germline values: CDR1 SQVTM, CDR2 ANQGSEA. CDR3 bases: TGCAGCGTTGAAGATCTTTTGTATCAGGGATCCTACGAGCAGCACTTC. It translates to CSVEDLLYQGSYEQHF.

This clonotype was seen just once. The chain links TRBV20-1 to TRBJ2-7, with 9 positions matching TRBD2. Germline V gene sequence: CDR1 DFQATT, CDR2 SNEGSKA (reference sequence). The CDR3 extends over 16 amino acids. CDR3 in amino acids: CCASGYLAGGNYEQYF. DNA for the CDR3: TGCTGCGCTAGTGGGTACCTCGCGGGAGGGAACTACGAGCAGTACTTC.

This clonotype was found many times. The CDR3 region has the DNA TGTGCCATCAGTGAATCAAGCGGGAGGGGCCCCAATGAGCAGTTCTTC. It yields the protein CAISESSGRGPNEQFF. The J gene is TRBJ2-1, the V gene TRBV10-3; 10 bases are a match to TRBD2. The length of the CDR3 is 16 residues. Germline assignment: CDR1 ENHRY and CDR2 SYGVKD. Unmatched junction bases numbered 8, after V lost 3 bases and J lost 6 bases.

This clonotype turned up a few times. One end of the junction fails to match germline, which may point to a read error. This chain links TRBV5-1 with TRBJ2-7, with 7 positions matching TRBD1. The CDR3 is 16 amino acids. Germline CDR1 and CDR2: SGHRS and YFSETQ. The CDR3 region is CASSLDARTGSYEQYF. DNA for the CDR3: TGCGCCAGCAGTTTGGACGCCCGGACAGGCTCCTACGAGCAGTACTTC.

This clonotype was seen many times. The genes are TRBV5-5 and TRBJ2-2; D gene unclear. V gave up 0 bases and J gave up 6 bases, with 6 bases separating them. The CDR3 is 13 residues long. Germline loops: CDR1 SGHKS, CDR2 YYEKEE (reference sequence). The DNA for the CDR3 is TGTGCCAGCAGCTTGGGAGATGCCGGGGAGCTGTTTTTT. Amino acid sequence: CASSLGDAGELFF. Looking up the rest from reference TRBV5-5 and TRBJ2-2 gives the full variable domain: DAGVTQSPTHLIKTRGQQVTLRCSPISGHKSVSWYQQVLGQGPQFIFQYYEKEERGRGNFPDRFSARQFPNYSSELNVNALLLGDSALYLCASSLGDAGELFFGEGSRLTVL.

This chain uses TRBV5-1 with TRBJ2-1, with 8 bases that match TRBD1. Germline CDR1 reads SGHRS; CDR2 reads YFSETQ. V lost 5 bases and J lost 5; bases outside the gene matches: 27. The CDR3 consists of 21 residues. CDR3: CASRDRAVGDLAKRENNEQFF. The DNA of the CDR3 is TGCGCCAGCAGGGACAGGGCGGTGGGGGACTTAGCGAAAAGGGAAAACAATGAGCAGTTCTTC.

The chain uses TRBV12-3 or TRBV12-4 and TRBJ2-3; the D gene could be TRBD1 or TRBD2 (5 bases each). V dropped 6 bases and J dropped 1 base, with 17 bases sitting between them. The CDR3 totals 16 residues. CDR3 nucleotide sequence: TGTGCCAGCAGCCCATTTGGGGGAGTTGGCACAGATACGCAGTATTTT. Protein product: CASSPFGGVGTDTQYF.

This clonotype was counted a few times. A much larger clone lies a single base off, so this may be a read error. For the CDR3, the DNA is TGTGCCAGCAGGGGGACAGGGGGCCGTAACTATGGCGACACCTTC. The encoded protein is CASRGTGGRNYGDTF. The chain uses TRBV27 and TRBJ1-2, with TRBD1 matching over 12 bases. The germline V gene encodes CDR1 MNHEY and CDR2 SMNVEV (reference sequence). The CDR3 loop spans 15 amino acids.